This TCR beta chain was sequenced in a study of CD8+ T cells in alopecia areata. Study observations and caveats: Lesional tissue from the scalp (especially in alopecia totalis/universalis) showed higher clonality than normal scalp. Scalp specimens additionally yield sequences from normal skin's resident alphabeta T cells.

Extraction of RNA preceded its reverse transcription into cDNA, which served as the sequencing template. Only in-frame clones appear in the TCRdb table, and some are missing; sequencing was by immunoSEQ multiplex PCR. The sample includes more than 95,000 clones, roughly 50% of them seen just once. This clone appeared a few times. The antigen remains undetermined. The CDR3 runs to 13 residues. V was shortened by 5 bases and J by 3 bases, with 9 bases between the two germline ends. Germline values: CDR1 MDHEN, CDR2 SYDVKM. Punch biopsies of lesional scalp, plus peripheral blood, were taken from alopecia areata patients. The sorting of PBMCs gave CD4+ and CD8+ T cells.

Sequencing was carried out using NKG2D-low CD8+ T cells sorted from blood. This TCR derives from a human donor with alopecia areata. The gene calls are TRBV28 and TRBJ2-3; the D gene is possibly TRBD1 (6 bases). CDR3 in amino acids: CASSPGQTDTQYF. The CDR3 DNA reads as TGTGCCAGCAGTCCCGGACAGACAGATACGCAGTATTTT.